The 24 T cell receptor beta chains given below trace back to one sample, sequenced in a study of shared clonotypes between healthy human individuals. Only CD45RO-negative cells positively selected for CCR7 counted as naive CD8 cells, so terminally differentiated effector memory CD45RA+ cells were excluded. Clones were sequenced by immunoSEQ multiplex PCR, and TCRdb holds only the in-frame ones, with some missing. The sample records roughly 2.1 million clones, 90% to 95% being singletons. The sequencing sample was made of naive CD8+ T cells from PBMCs. These receptor sequences come from a man between 18 and 35 years old in good health. Some clones in this sample may be carry-over from other donors' samples.

This rearrangement joins TRBV27 to TRBJ1-1, with a tentative D call TRBD1 (6 bases). The germline gives CDR1 MNHEY, CDR2 SMNVEV (reference sequence). The CDR3 length is 14 residues. V was clipped by 2 bases and J by 4 bases, with 11 bases between them. Here the CDR3 DNA reads TGTGCCAGCAGTTTAATGGGGGCAAGCACTGAAGCTTTCTTT. Encoded protein: CASSLMGASTEAFF.

The chain joins TRBV28 to TRBJ2-3, with 9 bases matching TRBD1. The CDR3 consists of 15 residues. V lost 6 bases and J lost 2; bases outside the gene matches: 6. CDR1 and CDR2 from the germline V gene are MDHEN and SYDVKM. CDR3 DNA: TGTGCCAGCAGACGGGACAGGGAAACCACAGATACGCAGTATTTT. Translated: CASRRDRETTDTQYF.

The gene calls are TRBV6-7 and TRBJ2-5, with 7 bases matching TRBD2. TRBV6-7 is an ORF; its function is uncertain. This CDR3 region has 15 residues. V was pared by 11 bases and J by 5 bases, with 17 bases of the junction left unmatched. The CDR3: CAFIWREGVSETQYF. Here the CDR3 DNA reads TGTGCCTTCATTTGGAGGGAGGGCGTGTCGGAGACCCAGTACTTC.

The V gene is TRBV29-1, the J gene TRBJ2-5; D could derive from TRBD1 or TRBD2 (5 bases each). The ends were cut back, 2 bases at V and 2 bases at J, with 12 bases in the middle. The CDR3 is 14 residues long. Germline V CDR1 and CDR2: SQVTM, ANQGSEA. The CDR3 is CSVEPSREQETQYF. The CDR3, as DNA: TGCAGCGTTGAACCATCCAGGGAGCAAGAGACCCAGTACTTC.

The chain recombines TRBV7-6 with TRBJ1-2, with D possibly being TRBD1 (5 bases). V gave up 5 bases and J gave up 2 bases, with 9 bases separating them. CDR1 and CDR2 (germline): SGHVS, FNYEAQ. This CDR3 is 13 amino acids long. The DNA of the CDR3 is TGTGCCAGCAGCAATCGGGACAACTATGGCTACACCTTC. Translation: CASSNRDNYGYTF.

CDR3 DNA: TGCGCCAGCAGCTTGGTTGCAACGCCCGGCTACGAGCAGTACTTC. Its protein is CASSLVATPGYEQYF. V is TRBV5-1 and J is TRBJ2-7; D call uncertain. CDR1 is SGHRS and CDR2 is YFSETQ in the germline V gene. The CDR3 sequence is 15 residues long. Trimming took 0 bases from V and 3 from J, leaving 13 bases between them. The variable domain in full, with the rest retrieved from reference TRBV5-1 and TRBJ2-7, is KAGVTQTPRYLIKTRGQQVTLSCSPISGHRSVSWYQQTPGQGLQFLFEYFSETQRNKGNFPGRFSGRQFSNSRSEMNVSTLELGDSALYLCASSLVATPGYEQYFGPGTRLTVT.

This clone was found a few times. This chain links TRBV9 with TRBJ1-1, with D unresolved. Trimming left V 0 bases short and J 5 bases short, with 14 bases between. Germline CDR1 is SGDLS and CDR2 is YYNGEE. The CDR3 covers 15 residues. This CDR3 reads CASSVGWMGGTEAFF. CDR3 bases: TGTGCCAGCAGCGTAGGTTGGATGGGAGGGACTGAAGCTTTCTTT.

The V and J genes are TRBV7-8 and TRBJ2-1, with D tentatively TRBD1 or TRBD2 (5 bases each). V was shortened by 2 bases and J by 3 bases, with 11 bases between the two germline ends. CDR1 is SGHVS, CDR2 FQNEAQ, per germline. The CDR3 contains 15 residues. The CDR3 sequence is CASSLRAGSYNEQFF. DNA for the CDR3: TGTGCCAGCAGCTTACGGGCAGGGAGCTACAATGAGCAGTTCTTC.

The rearrangement uses TRBV6-1 and TRBJ2-1; D not certain. Trimming stripped 1 base from V and 5 bases from J, with 12 bases between. The CDR3 spans 15 residues. The germline V gene has CDR1 MNHNS and CDR2 SASEGT. The CDR3 sequence is CASSEGWQVNNEQFF. The CDR3 DNA follows: TGTGCCAGCAGTGAAGGGTGGCAGGTTAACAATGAGCAGTTCTTC.

V gene TRBV5-1 combines with J gene TRBJ2-7, with D possibly being TRBD1 or TRBD2 (6 bases each). Germline-derived CDR1 and CDR2 are SGHRS and YFSETQ. Trimming pared 0 bases from V and 4 bases from J, leaving 14 bases between. This CDR3 has 15 residues. CDR3 sequence: CASSLAVSGAYEQYF. The CDR3 coding sequence is TGCGCCAGCAGCTTGGCCGTCTCGGGGGCTTACGAGCAGTACTTC.

This chain links TRBV4-2 with TRBJ2-7, with D possibly being TRBD2 (5 bases). Trimming left V 1 base short and J 3 bases short, with 7 bases between. The CDR3 has 13 residues. CDR1 is LGHNA and CDR2 is YNFKEQ in the germline V gene. The CDR3 protein is CASSQGTYYEQYF. The DNA for the CDR3 is TGTGCCAGCAGCCAAGGGACTTACTACGAGCAGTACTTC.

The chain carries TRBV27 and TRBJ2-1; 11 nucleotides agree with TRBD2. Germline trimming cut 3 bases from V and 0 bases from J; bases unmatched to any gene: 10. CDR1 is MNHEY and CDR2 is SMNVEV in the germline V gene (reference sequence). The CDR3 is made up of 19 amino acids. The CDR3 DNA reads TGTGCCAGCAGTTTGGATCGGACTAGCGGGCAATACTCCTACAATGAGCAGTTCTTC. Its protein is CASSLDRTSGQYSYNEQFF.

The chain employs TRBV2 and TRBJ1-1; D is ambiguous. CDR1 and CDR2 from the germline V gene are SNHLY and FYNNEI. This CDR3 region has 15 residues. The ends were cut back, 2 bases at V and 3 bases at J, with 13 bases in the middle. The CDR3, as DNA: TGTGCCAGCAGTGAATCGGGCGGCGGAGACACTGAAGCTTTCTTT. Residues: CASSESGGGDTEAFF.

The chain joins TRBV9 to TRBJ2-2, with TRBD2 identical over 13 bases. V lost 7 bases and J lost 2; bases outside the gene matches: 2. There are 15 residues in the CDR3. Germline V CDR1 and CDR2: SGDLS, YYNGEE. Here the CDR3 reads CASGGLAGNTGELFF. The DNA of the CDR3 is TGTGCCAGCGGGGGACTAGCGGGAAACACCGGGGAGCTGTTTTTT.

The V gene is TRBV9, the J gene TRBJ2-3; D perhaps matches TRBD2 (6 bases). This CDR3 is 16 amino acids long. Trimming stripped 0 bases from V and 2 bases from J, with 13 bases between. Germline V lookup: CDR1 SGDLS, CDR2 YYNGEE. CDR3 loop: CASSVETSGYTDTQYF. The DNA of the CDR3 is TGTGCCAGCAGCGTAGAGACTAGTGGATACACAGATACGCAGTATTTT.

The V gene is TRBV5-1, the J gene TRBJ2-5; 10 bases line up with TRBD2. This CDR3 is built from 17 residues. Germline loops: CDR1 SGHRS, CDR2 YFSETQ. V lost 4 bases, J lost 4 bases, and 13 bases stayed unmatched. The CDR3 spells CASSPPQREGFRETQYF. CDR3 in DNA: TGCGCCAGCAGCCCACCCCAGCGGGAGGGATTCCGAGAGACCCAGTACTTC.

The chain couples TRBV12-5 to TRBJ1-1; TRBD1 matches 11 bases. Germline assignment: CDR1 LGHNT and CDR2 FRNRAP. The CDR3 runs 17 residues. V shed 2 bases, J shed 6 bases, and the junction held 11 bases outside the gene matches. The CDR3 coding sequence is TGTGCTAGTGGTTTGAGGGACAGGGGGGTTTGGGTGTCTGAAGCTTTCTTT. Translating it yields CASGLRDRGVWVSEAFF.

This chain joins TRBV27 and TRBJ1-5; no definite D call. Deletions cut 3 bases from V and 0 bases from J, with 6 bases between. This CDR3 has 14 amino acids. Germline V gives CDR1 MNHEY, CDR2 SMNVEV (reference sequence). The CDR3 spells CASSFRTSNQPQHF. In DNA form, the CDR3 reads TGTGCCAGCAGTTTTCGAACTAGCAATCAGCCCCAGCATTTT.

As concerns this clone: The same CDR3 can be traced to other DNA sequences in this sample. The V and J genes are TRBV18 and TRBJ2-6; D remains ambiguous. The ends were cut back, 2 bases at V and 0 bases at J, with 5 bases in the middle. CDR1 and CDR2 (germline): KGHSH, LQKENI. CDR3 length: 15 amino acids. CDR3 loop: CASSPGDSGANVLTF. The CDR3 nucleotides are TGTGCCAGCTCACCAGGAGACTCTGGGGCCAACGTCCTGACTTTC.

Turning to this clone: Other nucleotide sequences from this sample produce the same CDR3. The chain uses TRBV9 and TRBJ2-7; a weak D match, TRBD2 (6 bases). Trimming shortened V by 0 bases and J by 4 bases, and 11 bases separated the two germline ends. Germline-derived CDR1 and CDR2 are SGDLS and YYNGEE. The CDR3 spans 14 residues. The CDR3 sequence is CASSVGAEGYEQYF. CDR3 nucleotide sequence: TGTGCCAGCAGCGTAGGAGCGGAGGGGTACGAGCAGTACTTC. Looking up the rest from reference TRBV9 and TRBJ2-7 gives the full variable domain: DSGVTQTPKHLITATGQRVTLRCSPRSGDLSVYWYQQSLDQGLQFLIQYYNGEERAKGNILERFSAQQFPDLHSELNLSSLELGDSALYFCASSVGAEGYEQYFGPGTRLTVT.

Only a few counts were recorded for this clone. The chain couples TRBV30 to TRBJ1-1, with D maybe TRBD1 (5 bases). Trimming removed 2 bases at V and 3 bases at J, with 13 bases between. The germline V gene encodes CDR1 GTSNPN and CDR2 SVGIG (reference sequence). The CDR3 totals 14 residues. The CDR3 sequence is CAWSMDKGDTEAFF. DNA for the CDR3: TGTGCCTGGAGTATGGATAAAGGGGACACTGAAGCTTTCTTT.

The chain joins TRBV27 to TRBJ2-1; 9 bases fit TRBD2. This CDR3 has 19 residues. V was pared by 3 bases and J by 9 bases, with 21 bases of the junction left unmatched. Germline V gives CDR1 MNHEY, CDR2 SMNVEV (reference sequence). In DNA form, the CDR3 reads TGTGCCAGCAGTTTTCTCCTACACCAGGGCGGGAGGGCCCAAAGTGAGCAGTTCTTC. Translated, it gives CASSFLLHQGGRAQSEQFF.

The chain joins TRBV4-2 to TRBJ1-2, with no clear D. The germline V and J ends were trimmed by 2 bases and 5 bases, with 21 bases remaining between them. Germline V gene data show CDR1 as LGHNA and CDR2 as YNFKEQ. The CDR3 is 17 residues long. CDR3 DNA sequence: TGTGCCAGCAGCCAACTACCGACGGTGCAGGTGAGGTATGGCTACACCTTC. This sequence encodes CASSQLPTVQVRYGYTF.

The chain is built from TRBV5-1 and TRBJ2-7; 7 bases agree with TRBD1. With V trimmed by 6 bases and J by 3 bases, 21 bases remained unmatched. Germline V gives CDR1 SGHRS, CDR2 YFSETQ. This CDR3 spans 18 amino acids. The DNA of the CDR3 is TGCGCCAGCACCCCCTCCGGAGGAGAGGGGACAGAAAACTACGAGCAGTACTTC. Translation gives CASTPSGGEGTENYEQYF.